A selection of T cell receptor beta chains follows, all from one sample in a study of vaccination effects on CD4 cells after COVID-19. No antigen has been assigned to these receptors. Here immunoSEQ multiplex PCR was the method, and the copy in TCRdb shows in-frame clones only, minus some. The table records about 38,000 clones, 55% to 75% of them present only once. This specimen was CD4+ T cells from PBMCs cultured with SARS-CoV-2 spike peptides, taken before COVID-19 vaccination. The receptors shown here come from a human donor who received a COVID-19 vaccine. The CDR3 runs from the conserved cysteine through the conserved F or W.

j_call v_call cdr3_aa
TRBJ2-1 TRBV7-2 CASNLNFYNEQFF
TRBJ2-7 TRBV5-1 CASSRGLAGALYEQYF
TRBJ1-3 TRBV28 CASTTGTGFSGNTIYF
TRBJ2-2 TRBV3-1/TRBV3-2 CASSKTRGRGTGELFF
TRBJ2-1 TRBV5-1 CASSLGTSGYNEQFF
TRBJ2-1 TRBV11-3 CASSLGRTYNEQFF
TRBJ2-6 TRBV9 CASSVGVAGANVLTF
TRBJ1-2 TRBV5-4 CASSPAGGANYGYTF
TRBJ2-1 TRBV6-5 CASTQANNEQFF
TRBJ1-3 TRBV18 CASSPPRQVSRAGNTIYF
TRBJ2-7 TRBV2 CASSQELGEQYF
TRBJ1-2 TRBV29-1 CSAQGSLESNYGYTF
TRBJ1-5 TRBV18 CASSLGGDQPQHF
TRBJ2-7 TRBV10-3 CAISEDGLKGYEQYF
TRBJ2-3 TRBV19 CASSPHVGGDTQYF
TRBJ2-6 TRBV3-1/TRBV3-2 CASSQDLGTGVSGANVLTF
TRBJ2-1 TRBV7-6 CASRGTSGKGGNEQFF
TRBJ1-1 TRBV9 CASSVEVGDTEAFF
TRBJ1-2 TRBV5-1 CASSLGPTGGTSGNGYTF
TRBJ1-2 TRBV4-1 CASSQDTIPLVDYGYTF
TRBJ2-7 TRBV2 CASSAVAFSYEQYF
TRBJ1-4 TRBV2 CASSSGGTNEKLFF
TRBJ2-7 TRBV7-2 CASSSSSVYEQYF
TRBJ2-2 TRBV4-2 CASSQERNKGGELFF
TRBJ1-1 TRBV11-2 CASSLDRWGTEAFF
TRBJ1-5 TRBV6-6 CASSLDRVGGQPQHF
TRBJ1-1 TRBV12-3/TRBV12-4 CASRPTNLIDLLF
TRBJ2-5 TRBV6-2/TRBV6-3 CASSPPRLAGGETQYF
TRBJ2-1 TRBV4-2 CASSNGAAGYNEQFF
TRBJ2-2 TRBV4-1 CASSQAGGGANTGELFF
TRBJ2-1 TRBV9 CASNNLWNEQFF
TRBJ2-1 TRBV5-1 CASSFLTLTSGLYNEQFF
TRBJ2-7 TRBV30 CASEQGPTMGVYF
TRBJ2-5 TRBV27 CASSFLPPGSGGAGGSQYF
TRBJ2-2 TRBV30 CAWSGLAHTGELFF
TRBJ2-7 TRBV2 CASSEVTGSSYEQYF
TRBJ2-3 TRBV4-2 CASSQGASGRDTQYF
TRBJ1-6 TRBV7-8 CASSLAGRASSYNSPLHF